The 18 T cell receptor beta chains presented below share a single source sample, sequenced in a study of vaccination and CD4 T cells after COVID-19. The antigens for these receptors are not known. Treatment described: approximately nine-day PBMC culture with coronavirus spike peptide pools or control peptides (ViraFEST assay). Cultured CD4+ T cell DNA underwent sequencing with the Oncomine TCR Beta short-read assay. TCRdb reprocessed the PCR reads via MiXCR and lists one record per CDR3 protein. The profile shows about 25,000 distinct CDR3 sequences, around 49% of them singletons. The sample consisted of CD4+ T cells from blood, cultured in vitro. All receptors derive from a human donor who had recovered from COVID-19.

The chain joins TRBV19 to TRBJ1-2; TRBD1 matches at 8 bases. CDR1 is LNHDA, CDR2 SQIVND, per germline (reference sequence). The CDR3 totals 13 residues. Losses at the gene ends were 6 bases for V and 7 bases for J; bases not matched to a gene: 7. The CDR3 is CASRIGQGRGYTF. CDR3 nucleotides: TGTGCCAGTAGGATCGGACAGGGTCGTGGCTACACCTTC.

The sample holds a few counts of this clonotype. The J gene is TRBJ1-5, the V gene TRBV7-2; D perhaps matches TRBD1 (6 bases). CDR1 is SGHTA, CDR2 FQGNSA, per germline. The length of the CDR3 is 13 residues. V was trimmed by 5 bases and J by 5 bases, leaving 10 bases between them. The CDR3 nucleotides read TGTGCCAGCAGCCCTAGGGGGGATCAGCCCCAGCATTTT. Protein: CASSPRGDQPQHF. Combining the CDR3 with reference TRBV7-2 and TRBJ1-5 gives the whole variable domain GAGVSQSPSNKVTEKGKDVELRCDPISGHTALYWYRQSLGQGLEFLIYFQGNSAPDKSGLPSDRFSAERTGGSVSTLTIQRTQQEDSAVYLCASSPRGDQPQHFGDGTRLSIL.

V gene TRBV7-9 combines with J gene TRBJ2-1; 10 nucleotides match TRBD2. V was clipped by 2 bases and J by 6 bases; unmatched bases: 13. Germline CDR1 reads SEHNR; CDR2 reads FQNEAQ (reference sequence). The CDR3 consists of 18 residues. CDR3 amino acids: CASSLLGSSGRAGNEQFF. CDR3 DNA sequence: TGTGCCAGCAGCTTACTCGGTTCAAGCGGGAGGGCCGGCAATGAGCAGTTCTTC.

This clonotype turned up a few times. J is TRBJ1-2 and V is TRBV10-1; no clear D. V gave up 0 bases and J gave up 8 bases, with 10 bases separating them. Germline CDR1 and CDR2: WNHNN and SYGVQD (reference sequence). This CDR3 has 13 amino acids. The CDR3 DNA reads as TGCGCCAGCAGTGAGTCCGAGGTCCACGGCTACACCTTC. This codes for CASSESEVHGYTF.

On this clonotype: In this CDR3 the conserved last residue, phenylalanine or tryptophan, is missing, so a read error is likely. This chain links TRBV24-1 with TRBJ2-2; 13 bases fit TRBD2. The CDR3 extends over 16 amino acids. The ends lost 4 bases at V and 6 bases at J; junction bases unmatched: 4. Germline V gene lookup returns CDR1 KGHDR and CDR2 SFDVKD. The CDR3 nucleotides read TGTGCCACCAGTGAATGGACTAGCGGGAGACCCGGGGAGCTGTTTCTT. It specifies CATSEWTSGRPGELFL.

This clonotype was found a few times. The chain links TRBV20-1 to TRBJ2-7; 9 bases map to TRBD1. V trimming: 6 bases; J trimming: 3 bases; junction bases outside the gene matches: 12. The germline gives CDR1 DFQATT, CDR2 SNEGSKA (reference sequence). This CDR3 spans 15 amino acids. The DNA of the CDR3 is TGCAGTGCGGTACCTGGGACAGGGCCTTTCTACGAGCAGTACTTC. It translates to CSAVPGTGPFYEQYF.

This clonotype has just a few counts. This chain uses TRBV2 with TRBJ1-1; perhaps TRBD1 as D (6 bases). The CDR3 length is 16 residues. Trimming took off 0 bases at V and 4 bases at J, with 15 bases between the two ends. The germline gives CDR1 SNHLY, CDR2 FYNNEI. CDR3 sequence (DNA): TGTGCCAGCAGTGAAGCGGGGGGCGTCTGGGGCACTGAAGCTTTCTTT. Its translation is CASSEAGGVWGTEAFF.

This chain connects TRBV28 to TRBJ1-5; no definite D call. Trimming pared 7 bases from V and 2 bases from J, leaving 12 bases between. This CDR3 region has 14 residues. The germline CDR1 and CDR2 sequences are MDHEN and SYDVKM. CDR3 protein: CASTGGGGNQPQHF. CDR3 coding DNA: TGTGCCAGCACGGGTGGCGGAGGCAATCAGCCCCAGCATTTT.

The chain is built from TRBV7-2 and TRBJ2-5, with 9 nucleotides matching TRBD2. CDR3 length equals 14 residues. Germline-derived CDR1 and CDR2 are SGHTA and FQGNSA. V shed 5 bases, J shed 4 bases, and the junction held 5 bases outside the gene matches. CDR3 nucleotides: TGTGCCAGCAGCGTTGGTAGCGGGAGAGAGACCCAGTACTTC. It translates to CASSVGSGRETQYF. Complete variable domain (other parts from reference TRBV7-2 and TRBJ2-5): GAGVSQSPSNKVTEKGKDVELRCDPISGHTALYWYRQSLGQGLEFLIYFQGNSAPDKSGLPSDRFSAERTGGSVSTLTIQRTQQEDSAVYLCASSVGSGRETQYFGPGTRLLVL.

This clonotype was seen a handful of times. V is TRBV20-1 and J is TRBJ1-2; no clear D gene. The CDR3 is 11 residues long. Trimming pared 4 bases from V and 3 bases from J, leaving 6 bases between. Germline CDR1 is DFQATT and CDR2 is SNEGSKA (reference sequence). CDR3 bases: TGCAGTGCTAAGACTGACTATGGCTACACCTTC. This encodes CSAKTDYGYTF.

This clonotype was observed once. The chain links TRBV19 to TRBJ1-2, with no clear D. The V end was cut by 1 base, the J end by 3 bases, with 6 bases between. The germline gives CDR1 LNHDA, CDR2 SQIVND (reference sequence). The CDR3 covers 13 residues. DNA for the CDR3: TGTGCCAGTAGTATAGGGCAGGACTATGGCTACACCTTC. Protein sequence: CASSIGQDYGYTF. The variable domain in full, with the rest retrieved from reference TRBV19 and TRBJ1-2, is DGGITQSPKYLFRKEGQNVTLSCEQNLNHDAMYWYRQDPGQGLRLIYYSQIVNDFQKGDIAEGYSVSREKKESFPLTVTSAQKNPTAFYLCASSIGQDYGYTFGSGTRLTVV.

The chain uses TRBV28 and TRBJ1-2, with 10 bases aligning to TRBD1. The CDR3 loop spans 13 amino acids. The germline V gene encodes CDR1 MDHEN and CDR2 SYDVKM. Unmatched junction bases numbered 6, after V lost 8 bases and J lost 6 bases. CDR3 in DNA: TGTGCCAGCTCCCTGACAGGGGGCAATGGCTACACCTTC. Translated: CASSLTGGNGYTF.

In this sample, this clonotype turned up a few times. As DNA, the CDR3 is TGTGCCAGCACTCTTGGACAGGGTAGAGTGCCCCAGCATTTT. As protein: CASTLGQGRVPQHF. This rearrangement joins TRBV2 to TRBJ1-5, with 8 bases identical to TRBD1. This CDR3 has 14 amino acids. J gave up 9 bases and V 7 bases, and 11 bases lay outside the gene matches. Germline CDR1 SNHLY, CDR2 FYNNEI.

This clonotype has just a few counts. The chain has TRBV20-1 and TRBJ2-5; tentatively, D is TRBD2 (7 bases). In germline, CDR1 is DFQATT, CDR2 SNEGSKA (reference sequence). This CDR3 is 13 amino acids long. V lost 1 base to trimming and J lost 5 bases, with 11 bases between them. The CDR3 is CSARGGGGETQYF. CDR3 sequence (DNA): TGCAGTGCTAGAGGGGGAGGGGGGGAGACCCAGTACTTC.

V usage is TRBV30 and J usage is TRBJ2-7; possible D gene TRBD1, 5 bases. The V gene lost 5 bases and the J gene lost 2 bases, with 13 bases spanning the gap. Per the germline V gene, CDR1 is GTSNPN and CDR2 is SVGIG (reference sequence). This CDR3 region has 13 residues. The CDR3 region is CAWGRDRPYEQYF. Here the CDR3 DNA reads TGTGCCTGGGGAAGAGACAGACCCTACGAGCAGTACTTC.

The chain has TRBV10-2 and TRBJ2-7; 11 bases are a match to TRBD1. The CDR3 loop spans 15 amino acids. Germline CDR1 and CDR2: WSHSY and SAAADI. Here the CDR3 reads CALEVGTGGSYEQYF. As DNA, the CDR3 is TGCGCGCTCGAGGTCGGGACAGGGGGCTCCTACGAGCAGTACTTC.

The chain is built from TRBV10-3 and TRBJ1-2, with 7 positions matching TRBD1. Germline loops: CDR1 ENHRY, CDR2 SYGVKD. CDR3 length: 12 residues. V was clipped by 8 bases and J by 7 bases; unmatched bases: 7. As DNA, the CDR3 is TGTGCCATCCAGCGAGGGGGCGTTGGCTACACCTTC. It translates to CAIQRGGVGYTF.

The chain joins TRBV27 to TRBJ1-2; D gene uncertain. The CDR3 length is 13 residues. Germline loops: CDR1 MNHEY, CDR2 SMNVEV (reference sequence). Trimming pared 4 bases from V and 2 bases from J, leaving 8 bases between. The DNA of the CDR3 is TGTGCCAGCAGTTCGGCCAGAAACTATGGCTACACCTTC. Translating gives CASSSARNYGYTF.